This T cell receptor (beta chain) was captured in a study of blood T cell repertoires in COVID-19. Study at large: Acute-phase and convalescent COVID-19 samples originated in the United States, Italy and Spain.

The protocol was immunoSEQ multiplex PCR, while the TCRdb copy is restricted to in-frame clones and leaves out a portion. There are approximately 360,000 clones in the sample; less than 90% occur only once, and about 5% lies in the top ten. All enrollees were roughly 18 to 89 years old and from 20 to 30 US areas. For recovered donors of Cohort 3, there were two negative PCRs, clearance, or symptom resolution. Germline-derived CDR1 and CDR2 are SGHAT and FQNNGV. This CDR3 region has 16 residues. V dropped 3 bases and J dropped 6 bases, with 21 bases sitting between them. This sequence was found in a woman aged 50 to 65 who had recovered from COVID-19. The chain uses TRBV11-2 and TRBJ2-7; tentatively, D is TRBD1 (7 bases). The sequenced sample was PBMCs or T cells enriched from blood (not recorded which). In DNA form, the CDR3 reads TGTGCCAGCAGCTTTGTTCTTGGGGGCCAGGGGGGCGAGCAGTACTTC. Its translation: CASSFVLGGQGGEQYF.